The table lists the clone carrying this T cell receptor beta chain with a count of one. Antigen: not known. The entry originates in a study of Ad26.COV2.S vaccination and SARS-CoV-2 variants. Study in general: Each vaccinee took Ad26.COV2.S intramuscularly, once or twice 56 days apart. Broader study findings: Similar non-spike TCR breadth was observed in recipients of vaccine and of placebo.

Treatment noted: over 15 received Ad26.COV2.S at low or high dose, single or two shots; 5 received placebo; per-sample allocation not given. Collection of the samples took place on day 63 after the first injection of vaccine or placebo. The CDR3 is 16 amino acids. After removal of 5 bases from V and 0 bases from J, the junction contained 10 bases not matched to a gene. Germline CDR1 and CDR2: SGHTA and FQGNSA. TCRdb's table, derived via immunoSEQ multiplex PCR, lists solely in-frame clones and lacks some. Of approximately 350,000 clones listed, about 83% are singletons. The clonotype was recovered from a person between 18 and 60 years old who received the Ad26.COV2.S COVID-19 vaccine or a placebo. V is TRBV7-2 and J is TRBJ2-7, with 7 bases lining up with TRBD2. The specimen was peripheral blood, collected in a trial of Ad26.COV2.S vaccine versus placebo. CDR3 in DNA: TGTGCCAGCAGCCCGGGAGGCCCCCGCGGCTCCTACGAGCAGTACTTC. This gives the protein CASSPGGPRGSYEQYF. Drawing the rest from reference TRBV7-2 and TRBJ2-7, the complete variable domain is GAGVSQSPSNKVTEKGKDVELRCDPISGHTALYWYRQSLGQGLEFLIYFQGNSAPDKSGLPSDRFSAERTGGSVSTLTIQRTQQEDSAVYLCASSPGGPRGSYEQYFGPGTRLTVT.